This T cell receptor (beta chain) was documented in a study of quantifying T cell responses using KT2 cells. Study-level information: Reverse transcription used primers in the TCR alpha and beta constant regions.

A single-stranded UMI oligo with SP2 sequence was ligated to cDNA 3' ends. First-round PCR used approximately 4 cycles and beta primers RC1.1 and RC1.2 covering TRBC1 and TRBC2. MiXCR, applied by TCRdb to the UMI-ligation and nested PCR reads, yields one record per CDR3 protein. The sample holds tens of thousands of distinct CDR3 sequences, under 7.5% seen once. The germline gives CDR1 DFQATT, CDR2 SNEGSKA (reference sequence). V trimming: 5 bases; J trimming: 4 bases; junction bases outside the gene matches: 3. The CDR3 runs 13 residues. This clonotype was seen ten or more times. The sequence was obtained from a human donor. This chain joins TRBV20-1 and TRBJ1-4, with TRBD1 identical over 8 bases. The sample consisted of PBMCs spiked with cells of the T cell clone KT2. The CDR3 loop reads CSAEDRVNEKLFF. CDR3 bases: TGCAGTGCTGAGGACAGGGTTAATGAAAAACTGTTTTTT.